These 8 T cell receptor beta chains were sequenced from one sample in a study of shared clonotypes between healthy human individuals. TCRdb's table, derived via immunoSEQ multiplex PCR, lists solely in-frame clones and lacks some. The sample includes 1.5 million to 2.5 million clones, about 95% of them seen just once. Naive CD8 cells comprised CD45RO-negative, CCR7-positively selected cells, excluding terminally differentiated effector memory CD45RA+ cells. The specimen was naive CD8+ T cells sorted from blood. These receptors came from a man younger than 35 in good health.

A word on this clone: This sample also contains other DNA sequences that code for the same CDR3. The chain recombines TRBV28 with TRBJ2-7; 15 positions match TRBD2. Germline assignment: CDR1 MDHEN and CDR2 SYDVKM. The CDR3 spans 15 residues. After removal of 3 bases from V and 4 bases from J, the junction contained 1 base not matched to a gene. The CDR3 DNA sequence: TGTGCCAGCAGTTTCGGACTAGCGGGGGGGTACGAGCAGTACTTC. This encodes CASSFGLAGGYEQYF.

Concerning this clone: Other DNA sequences in the sample encode the same CDR3. This chain connects TRBV9 to TRBJ2-3; D gene unclear. The length of the CDR3 is 14 residues. From germline, CDR1 is SGDLS and CDR2 YYNGEE. V was shortened by 2 bases and J by 5 bases, with 12 bases between the two germline ends. CDR3 nucleotides: TGTGCCAGCAGCGTCGGCGGCTCGGGAGATACGCAGTATTTT. It codes for CASSVGGSGDTQYF.

The chain employs TRBV10-2 and TRBJ2-7; weak D call: TRBD2 (6 bases). Looked up from germline, CDR1 is WSHSY and CDR2 is SAAADI. The V end lost 8 bases, the J end lost 2 bases, and 13 bases lay between the germline ends. This CDR3 is built from 13 residues. CDR3: CASGEAHTYEQYF. DNA of the CDR3: TGCGCCAGCGGGGAGGCCCATACCTACGAGCAGTACTTC.

The V call is TRBV2, the J call TRBJ2-7, with D perhaps TRBD2 (6 bases). The ends were cut back, 6 bases at V and 2 bases at J, with 17 bases in the middle. Germline values: CDR1 SNHLY, CDR2 FYNNEI. The CDR3 spans 15 residues. CDR3 residues: CASRGPKRAPYEQYF. In DNA form, the CDR3 reads TGTGCCAGCAGGGGGCCGAAGCGGGCCCCCTACGAGCAGTACTTC.

This clone was counted a single time. This chain joins TRBV6-5 and TRBJ1-4; a possible D gene is TRBD1 (6 bases). The CDR3 is 15 amino acids. Germline CDR1 and CDR2: MNHEY and SVGAGI. V dropped 0 bases and J dropped 8 bases, with 13 bases sitting between them. The CDR3 nucleotides are TGTGCCAGCAGTTACTCGAAGGGGGTAGACGAAAAACTGTTTTTT. Amino acids: CASSYSKGVDEKLFF.

V gene TRBV5-6 combines with J gene TRBJ2-7; 11 bases are shared with TRBD2. V was pared by 2 bases and J by 0 bases, with 4 bases of the junction left unmatched. The CDR3 is 16 amino acids. The V gene's germline CDR1 is SGHDT and CDR2 YYEEEE. CDR3 bases: TGTGCCAGCAGCTTAGGGACTAGCGGTTTCTCCTACGAGCAGTACTTC. Translation: CASSLGTSGFSYEQYF.

This chain joins TRBV7-3 and TRBJ2-7, with a weak D call TRBD2 (6 bases). Germline assignment: CDR1 SGHTA and CDR2 FQGTGA. With 3 bases removed from V and 1 base from J, the gap between germline ends came to 13 bases. This CDR3 region has 15 residues. The CDR3 loop reads CASSLDGGLSYEQYF. For the CDR3, the DNA is TGTGCCAGCAGCTTGGACGGGGGTCTGTCCTACGAGCAGTACTTC.

The chain uses TRBV28 and TRBJ1-4; TRBD1 might be the D (6 bases). CDR3 size: 14 residues. The V and J ends lost 6 bases and 6 bases respectively, with 14 bases between them. The germline V gene has CDR1 MDHEN and CDR2 SYDVKM. DNA of the CDR3: TGTGCCAGCAGCCCCGGTGCAGGGGATGAAAAACTGTTTTTT. Translating gives CASSPGAGDEKLFF.